The TCR beta chain described here comes from a study of blood T cell repertoires in COVID-19. Whole-study context: Donors in the United States, Italy and Spain gave samples during acute or convalescent COVID-19. Nucleic acid was either cDNA or gDNA, and it came from T cells, B-cell-depleted T cells, or PBMCs.

CDR1 is SGHVS, CDR2 FQNEAQ, per germline. The CDR3 covers 18 residues. The ends lost 5 bases at V and 7 bases at J; junction bases unmatched: 20. The method was immunoSEQ multiplex PCR; TCRdb's version includes in-frame clones alone and lacks a portion of them. The sample records some 350,000 clones, 90% to 95% being singletons. This chain links TRBV7-8 with TRBJ1-2; TRBD1 agrees at 9 bases. Material for sequencing was peripheral blood. This TCR was recovered from a woman aged 18-29 years who had recovered from COVID-19. The DNA for the CDR3 is TGTGCCAGCAGCACACGGACGGGACAGGGAGAGGGTTGGAGTGGCTACACCTTC. Translation: CASSTRTGQGEGWSGYTF.